Below, 32 T cell receptor beta chains from the same sample are listed, as sequenced in a study of T-cell memory formation after mild COVID-19. TCRdb reprocessed the 5' RACE reads via MiXCR and lists one record per CDR3 protein. The table shows roughly 600,000 distinct CDR3 sequences, with around 17% occurring only once. The sample was PBMCs or a T cell subset sorted from them (not recorded which). The receptors here all came from an adult woman who had mild COVID-19 (a few samples of this study predate the infection). Cell type and time point are not known.

The V and J genes are TRBV15 and TRBJ1-5; tentative D call: TRBD1 (5 bases). V lost 0 bases, J lost 5 bases, and 8 bases lay in between. Germline values: CDR1 LNHNV, CDR2 YYDKDF (reference sequence). This CDR3 comprises 14 residues. CDR3 sequence reads: CATSRDRDHQPQHF. CDR3 DNA: TGTGCCACCAGCAGAGACAGGGATCATCAGCCCCAGCATTTT.

This clonotype was counted only a few times. The V gene is TRBV7-9, the J gene TRBJ2-4; 8 nucleotides match TRBD1. Trimming at V came to 5 bases and at J to 0 bases, leaving 9 bases not matched to a gene. The V gene's germline CDR1 is SEHNR and CDR2 FQNEAQ (reference sequence). The CDR3 spans 17 residues. The CDR3 region has the DNA TGTGCCAGCAGCCATCTCAGGGGGCCCATAGCCAAAAACATTCAGTACTTC. Translation gives CASSHLRGPIAKNIQYF.

There are many counts of this clonotype. At one of its ends the junction is not consistent with the germline gene, which may arise from a read error. The V and J genes are TRBV7-3 and TRBJ1-1, with 7 bases fitting TRBD1. Germline assignment: CDR1 SGHTA and CDR2 FQGTGA. This CDR3 has 14 amino acids. The CDR3 DNA sequence: TGCGCCAGCAGCCCGAGACAGGGGAACACTGAAGCTTTCTTT. This encodes CASSPRQGNTEAFF.

This clonotype appeared a few times. CDR3 DNA sequence: TGTGCCAGCTCACCCCCAGCCCAGGGAAACTATGGCTACACCTTC. Translation gives CASSPPAQGNYGYTF. The rearrangement joins TRBV18 to TRBJ1-2; D might be TRBD1 (5 bases). The ends were cut back, 3 bases at V and 2 bases at J, with 13 bases in the middle. The CDR3 length is 15 residues. CDR1 is KGHSH and CDR2 is LQKENI in the germline V gene.

This clonotype occurred a few times. The V gene is TRBV7-6, the J gene TRBJ2-3; 7 nucleotides match TRBD2. V was clipped by 1 base and J by 3 bases; unmatched bases: 4. Germline V gives CDR1 SGHVS, CDR2 FNYEAQ. This CDR3 is built from 15 residues. CDR3 coding DNA: TGTGCCAGCAGCTTAGAGTTGGGACTAACAGATACGCAGTATTTT. It is translated as CASSLELGLTDTQYF.

This clonotype came up a few times. The CDR3 DNA follows: TGTGCCAGCAGCGTCCGTCCGAACACCGGGGAGCTGTTTTTT. Its translation is CASSVRPNTGELFF. The chain carries TRBV9 and TRBJ2-2; D is unresolved. Germline values: CDR1 SGDLS, CDR2 YYNGEE. The ends were cut back, 2 bases at V and 0 bases at J, with 5 bases in the middle. The CDR3 length is 14 residues.

The table lists this clonotype with a few counts. The gene calls are TRBV5-1 and TRBJ1-1; a weak D match, TRBD1 (5 bases). The CDR3 has 13 amino acids. CDR1 is SGHRS, CDR2 YFSETQ, per germline. V was clipped by 3 bases and J by 11 bases, with 17 bases between them. The CDR3 region has the DNA TGCGCCAGCAGCTCTGGGGGGATGCCGGGGGCTTTCTTT. This gives the protein CASSSGGMPGAFF. Full variable domain (missing parts from reference TRBV5-1 and TRBJ1-1): KAGVTQTPRYLIKTRGQQVTLSCSPISGHRSVSWYQQTPGQGLQFLFEYFSETQRNKGNFPGRFSGRQFSNSRSEMNVSTLELGDSALYLCASSSGGMPGAFFGQGTRLTVV.

This clonotype was observed a handful of times. The genes are TRBV28 and TRBJ2-4; D call uncertain. With 6 bases removed from V and 0 bases from J, the gap between germline ends came to 27 bases. Per germline, CDR1 MDHEN and CDR2 SYDVKM. The CDR3 consists of 20 residues. The CDR3 DNA follows: TGTGCCAGCAGCAGTTTGTGGGCCCCAACAGATAGAGCAGCCAAAAACATTCAGTACTTC. Translated: CASSSLWAPTDRAAKNIQYF.

This clonotype turned up a few times. The rearrangement links TRBV7-2 to TRBJ2-7, with D possibly matching TRBD1 (6 bases). CDR3 length: 11 amino acids. The V and J ends lost 5 bases and 8 bases respectively, with 10 bases between them. Per the germline V gene, CDR1 is SGHTA and CDR2 is FQGNSA. CDR3 protein: CASSPGAKQYF. The CDR3 DNA reads as TGTGCCAGCAGCCCAGGGGCCAAGCAGTACTTC.

The chain recombines TRBV7-9 with TRBJ2-2; D is possibly TRBD1 (6 bases). Per germline, CDR1 SEHNR and CDR2 FQNEAQ (reference sequence). The CDR3 is 17 amino acids. The V end was cut by 3 bases, the J end by 3 bases, with 17 bases between. The CDR3 DNA reads as TGTGCCAGCAGCTTTCCGGGCAGGGGTCACGACACCGGGGAGCTGTTTTTT. The encoded protein is CASSFPGRGHDTGELFF.

This clonotype was picked up many times. The rearrangement joins TRBV5-6 to TRBJ2-1; 8 positions agree with TRBD2. Trimming removed 0 bases from V and 7 bases from J; junction bases left unmatched: 6. The germline gives CDR1 SGHDT, CDR2 YYEEEE. This CDR3 spans 15 amino acids. This CDR3 is CASSLGRGAGNEQFF. DNA for the CDR3: TGTGCCAGCAGCTTGGGGCGGGGGGCCGGGAATGAGCAGTTCTTC.

The sample holds a few counts of this clonotype. This chain links TRBV24-1 with TRBJ2-2; TRBD2 might be the D (6 bases). Per the germline V gene, CDR1 is KGHDR and CDR2 is SFDVKD. This CDR3 contains 15 residues. Trimming removed 1 base from V and 2 bases from J, with 7 bases in between. The CDR3 DNA follows: TGTGCCACCAGTGATTTCGGACTAAACACCGGGGAGCTGTTTTTT. Amino acids: CATSDFGLNTGELFF.

The CDR3 region has the DNA TGTGCCAGCAGCCCTCGGACCTCCTACGAGCAGTACTTC. It yields the protein CASSPRTSYEQYF. The chain carries TRBV7-8 and TRBJ2-7; no definite D call. Germline V gene lookup returns CDR1 SGHVS and CDR2 FQNEAQ. CDR3 length: 13 residues. Trimming cost V 5 bases and J 0 bases, with 8 bases left between them.

This clonotype was seen only a few times. This chain joins TRBV9 and TRBJ2-7; 9 bases match TRBD1. This CDR3 is 15 amino acids long. Germline lookup yields CDR1 SGDLS and CDR2 YYNGEE. Trimming took 0 bases from V and 3 from J; bases not matched to a gene: 4. In nucleotides, the CDR3 is TGTGCCAGCAGCGTAGGGGGGGACAGGGTCTACGAGCAGTACTTC. Encoded protein: CASSVGGDRVYEQYF.

This clonotype was picked up many times. The genes are TRBV12-3 or TRBV12-4 and TRBJ1-1; no reliable D call. This CDR3 has 12 amino acids. Trimming took 7 bases from V and 10 from J, leaving 16 bases between them. The DNA of the CDR3 is TGTGCCAGCACCCCGGACGGACGTGTAGCTTTCTTT. Protein product: CASTPDGRVAFF.

This clonotype was recorded a few times. V and J are TRBV5-5 and TRBJ2-3; D uncertain. Germline CDR1 and CDR2: SGHKS and YYEKEE (reference sequence). This CDR3 is built from 16 residues. V lost 0 bases to trimming and J lost 1 base, with 12 bases between them. The CDR3 sequence is CASSLAGVPRTDTQYF. Written as DNA, the CDR3 is TGTGCCAGCAGCTTGGCCGGAGTGCCCCGCACAGATACGCAGTATTTT.

This clonotype was seen ten or more times. The chain recombines TRBV4-1 with TRBJ2-5, with 14 bases identical to TRBD2. Germline assignment: CDR1 MGHRA and CDR2 YSYEKL. The CDR3 runs 15 residues. With 5 bases clipped from V and 5 bases from J, the junction kept 4 bases outside the gene matches. CDR3 amino acids: CASSLRTSGRETQYF. The DNA of the CDR3 is TGCGCCAGCAGCTTACGGACTAGCGGGAGGGAGACCCAGTACTTC.

There are a few counts of this clonotype. The chain uses TRBV6-5 and TRBJ1-4; D not certain. V was trimmed by 7 bases and J by 8 bases, leaving 14 bases between them. CDR1 and CDR2 (germline): MNHEY, SVGAGI. There are 13 residues in the CDR3. The CDR3 nucleotides are TGTGCCAGCATGGGCAGGATACGAGAAAAACTGTTTTTT. Residues: CASMGRIREKLFF.

The J gene is TRBJ2-1, the V gene TRBV5-3; D ambiguous. TRBV5-3 qualifies as an ORF whose function is uncertain. The CDR3 has 15 residues. With 0 bases removed from V and 8 bases from J, the gap between germline ends came to 15 bases. In nucleotides, the CDR3 is TGTGCCAGAAGCTTGGCGGCACCGATTAGGGATGAGCAGTTCTTC. Translating gives CARSLAAPIRDEQFF.

This clonotype was seen a handful of times. V usage is TRBV7-9 and J usage is TRBJ2-7, with TRBD2 matching over 10 bases. Germline values: CDR1 SEHNR, CDR2 FQNEAQ (reference sequence). The CDR3 is 14 amino acids. The ends lost 5 bases at V and 5 bases at J; junction bases unmatched: 6. CDR3 bases: TGTGCCAGCAGCAGTACTAGCGGGATAAACGAGCAGTACTTC. Protein product: CASSSTSGINEQYF.

This sequence joins TRBV7-9 and TRBJ2-3; the match to TRBD2 covers 15 bases. In germline, CDR1 is SEHNR, CDR2 FQNEAQ (reference sequence). This CDR3 is built from 18 residues. Germline trimming cut 4 bases from V and 0 bases from J; bases unmatched to any gene: 5. Here the CDR3 reads CASSWTSGRAVSTDTQYF. For the CDR3, the DNA is TGTGCCAGCAGCTGGACTAGCGGGAGGGCCGTTAGCACAGATACGCAGTATTTT.

This clonotype showed up many times. V is TRBV7-9 and J is TRBJ2-3; the match to TRBD2 covers 8 bases. Germline V gives CDR1 SEHNR, CDR2 FQNEAQ (reference sequence). The CDR3 spans 16 residues. V shed 5 bases and J 4 bases; nucleotides not matched to a gene: 11. The CDR3 DNA follows: TGTGCCAGCAGCCCCCGGGGTAGCGGGGTATCAGATACGCAGTATTTT. Protein sequence: CASSPRGSGVSDTQYF.

This clonotype was counted at least ten times. The rearrangement uses TRBV4-1 and TRBJ2-5, with 8 positions matching TRBD2. Germline values: CDR1 MGHRA, CDR2 YSYEKL. V dropped 1 base and J dropped 5; count of bases not matched to a gene: 6. The CDR3 length is 15 residues. The chain's CDR3 is CASSQGGGNWETQYF. The DNA for the CDR3 is TGCGCCAGCAGCCAAGGCGGGGGGAATTGGGAGACCCAGTACTTC.

The gene calls are TRBV6-6 and TRBJ2-6; D may be TRBD2 (7 bases). CDR1 MNHNY and CDR2 SVGAGI come from the germline V gene (reference sequence). The CDR3 covers 18 residues. Trimming left V 10 bases short and J 0 bases short, with 22 bases between. CDR3 DNA: TGTGCCATATCCTCGGGGAGGGGGACAATCTCTGGGGCCAACGTCCTGACTTTC. As protein: CAISSGRGTISGANVLTF.

This chain links TRBV20-1 with TRBJ2-7; 8 bases align to TRBD2. CDR1 and CDR2 (germline): DFQATT, SNEGSKA (reference sequence). The CDR3 is 18 amino acids. J gave up 6 bases and V 1 base, and 20 bases lay outside the gene matches. In DNA form, the CDR3 reads TGCAGTGCTAGAGTATCGCTTGGTAGCGGGGTTTCCATCTTCGAGCAGTACTTC. This gives the protein CSARVSLGSGVSIFEQYF.

Ten or more counts support this clonotype. This rearrangement joins TRBV6-1 to TRBJ2-1; 10 nucleotides line up with TRBD1. CDR3 length: 13 residues. V lost 6 bases to trimming and J lost 8 bases; unmatched junction nucleotides: 4. Per the germline V gene, CDR1 is MNHNS and CDR2 is SASEGT. The CDR3 DNA sequence: TGTGCCAGCAGCCGGACAGGGGGTTATGAGCAGTTCTTC. Protein: CASSRTGGYEQFF.

The genes are TRBV24-1 and TRBJ2-7, with TRBD1 matching over 8 bases. The germline gives CDR1 KGHDR, CDR2 SFDVKD. This CDR3 comprises 15 residues. V was pared by 4 bases and J by 1 base, with 5 bases of the junction left unmatched. In DNA form, the CDR3 reads TGTGCCACCAGTGACCCCCGACAGGGGTCCTACGAGCAGTACTTC. Translating gives CATSDPRQGSYEQYF.

In this sample, this clonotype turned up a few times. The gene calls are TRBV5-1 and TRBJ1-4, with TRBD1 matching over 10 bases. V shed 4 bases, J shed 5 bases, and the junction held 11 bases outside the gene matches. The CDR3 runs to 17 residues. Germline loops: CDR1 SGHRS, CDR2 YFSETQ. Here the CDR3 reads CASSPVLWGQGNEKLFF. The DNA for the CDR3 is TGCGCCAGCAGCCCGGTCTTATGGGGACAGGGGAATGAAAAACTGTTTTTT.

This clonotype was counted between two and nine times. The chain links TRBV7-9 to TRBJ2-1; D not resolved. V was cut by 5 bases and J by 9 bases, with 14 bases left in between. There are 13 residues in the CDR3. The germline V gene encodes CDR1 SEHNR and CDR2 FQNEAQ (reference sequence). The CDR3 DNA is TGTGCCAGCAGCCCCCCTGCCGGACGTGAGCAGTTCTTC. Its translation is CASSPPAGREQFF.

This clonotype was seen more than once but under ten times. The CDR3: CASIPRDRGTYEQYF. The CDR3 region has the DNA TGTGCCAGCATCCCCCGGGACAGGGGAACCTACGAGCAGTACTTC. The chain recombines TRBV6-2 or TRBV6-3 with TRBJ2-7; 10 bases are a match to TRBD1. CDR3 length: 15 residues. The J segment lost 2 bases and the V segment lost 7 bases, leaving 8 bases of the junction unmatched. Germline V gene lookup returns CDR1 MNHEY and CDR2 SVGEGT.

This clonotype was detected a few times. The genes are TRBV6-5 and TRBJ1-2, with D perhaps TRBD1 (5 bases). The CDR3 covers 14 residues. Trimming took off 0 bases at V and 7 bases at J, with 12 bases between the two ends. CDR1 MNHEY and CDR2 SVGAGI come from the germline V gene. CDR3 region: CASSYSNRRPGYTF. The CDR3 nucleotides read TGTGCCAGCAGTTACTCGAACAGGAGGCCTGGCTACACCTTC.

The chain combines TRBV12-3 or TRBV12-4 with TRBJ2-7, with D perhaps TRBD1 or TRBD2 (5 bases each). The V gene lost 8 bases and the J gene lost 3 bases, with 17 bases spanning the gap. The CDR3 totals 14 residues. CDR3 sequence (DNA): TGTGCCAGCCGAAGGGACGGAACCCTCTACGAGCAGTACTTC. Protein sequence: CASRRDGTLYEQYF.